This T cell receptor (beta chain) was sequenced for a study of T-cell reconstitution after alpha-beta-depleted transplantation in children. Study results and limitations: T-cell numbers and diversity, one year after transplant, stemmed largely from T cells that were newly produced.

Unmatched junction bases numbered 13, after V lost 3 bases and J lost 5 bases. The germline V gene encodes CDR1 SQVTM and CDR2 ANQGSEA. There are 16 residues in the CDR3. The table lists this clonotype with a few counts. Its antigen is not identified. The authors prepared the TCRbeta library with unique molecular identifiers. TCRdb re-analysed the PCR reads in MiXCR, keeping a single row per CDR3 protein. In the table there are fewer than 550,000 distinct CDR3 sequences, about 10% of which are singletons. The input for sequencing was PBMCs, mostly from graft donor cells, taken 180 days after TCRalphabeta/CD19-depleted stem cell transplant. This sequence was found in a female patient between 2 and 15 years old who had a stem cell transplant for aplastic anemia, so the T cells may come from the graft donor. This chain connects TRBV29-1 to TRBJ2-5, with 9 bases identical to TRBD1. CDR3 sequence (DNA): TGCAGCGTTGAGCCGCCAGGGGAAGGACAGGGGGAGACCCAGTACTTC. It is translated as CSVEPPGEGQGETQYF. Based on the CDR3 plus reference TRBV29-1 and TRBJ2-5, the full variable domain is SAVISQKPSRDICQRGTSLTIQCQVDSQVTMMFWYRQQPGQSLTLIATANQGSEATYESGFVIDKFPISRPNLTFSTLTVSNMSPEDSSIYLCSVEPPGEGQGETQYFGPGTRLLVL.